Below are 9 T cell receptor beta chains sequenced from a single sample in a study of blood T cells in healthy people across ages. Together with a sample-barcoded 5' primer, a J-beta primer mix was included in a second PCR lasting about 7 to 12 cycles. MiXCR was run by TCRdb on the 5' RACE reads, yielding one entry per CDR3 protein. The sample includes about 1.7 million distinct CDR3 sequences, under 30% seen only once; the top ten take roughly 8.2%. Material for sequencing was blood. The origin of the receptors is a woman aged 30 to 39 in good health.

This clonotype occurred many times. The CDR3 region has the DNA TGTGCCATCAGTGAGTCAGGGAAGGGCGAGCAGTACTTC. Encoded protein: CAISESGKGEQYF. The chain joins TRBV10-3 to TRBJ2-7; no clear D gene. Deletions cut 0 bases from V and 6 bases from J, with 9 bases between. The CDR3 contains 13 residues. Looked up from germline, CDR1 is ENHRY and CDR2 is SYGVKD.

This clonotype turned up a few times. This chain connects TRBV11-2 to TRBJ2-1; perhaps D is TRBD1 or TRBD2 (5 bases each). Germline-derived CDR1 and CDR2 are SGHAT and FQNNGV. V gave up 3 bases and J gave up 6 bases, with 15 bases separating them. The CDR3 sequence is 15 residues long. CDR3 in amino acids: CASSFGAVTINEQFF. The CDR3 DNA reads as TGTGCCAGCAGCTTCGGGGCGGTTACCATCAATGAGCAGTTCTTC. Filled out from reference TRBV11-2 and TRBJ2-1, the complete variable domain reads EAGVAQSPRYKIIEKRQSVAFWCNPISGHATLYWYQQILGQGPKLLIQFQNNGVVDDSQLPKDRFSAERLKGVDSTLKIQPAKLEDSAVYLCASSFGAVTINEQFFGPGTRLTVL.

V gene TRBV7-2 combines with J gene TRBJ2-3; 8 nucleotides agree with TRBD2. The CDR3 runs to 15 residues. Germline V gene lookup returns CDR1 SGHTA and CDR2 FQGNSA. With V trimmed by 4 bases and J by 1 base, 4 bases remained unmatched. As DNA, the CDR3 is TGTGCCAGCAGCTATCGGGGGGGAGGCACAGATACGCAGTATTTT. Protein: CASSYRGGGTDTQYF.

Notes on this clonotype: The junction shows a germline mismatch at one end, possibly a read error. The chain employs TRBV12-3 or TRBV12-4 and TRBJ2-3; TRBD2 might be the D (6 bases). The CDR3 extends over 15 amino acids. The CDR3 sequence is CASSLWAGRTDAQYF. Written as DNA, the CDR3 is TGTGCCAGCAGTTTATGGGCGGGGCGCACAGATGCGCAGTATTTT.

V is TRBV7-6 and J is TRBJ2-3; possibly TRBD1 or TRBD2 for D (5 bases each). The ends were cut back, 2 bases at V and 4 bases at J, with 19 bases in the middle. CDR1 is SGHVS, CDR2 FNYEAQ, per germline. The CDR3 contains 17 residues. The CDR3 bases are TGTGCCAGCAGCTTACCGACCGGGACGCCGAACGCAGATACGCAGTATTTT. Translating gives CASSLPTGTPNADTQYF.

The chain recombines TRBV6-5 with TRBJ1-2; tentatively, D is TRBD1 (5 bases). The CDR3 runs 16 residues. The V end lost 2 bases, the J end lost 0 bases, and 13 bases lay between the germline ends. Germline loops: CDR1 MNHEY, CDR2 SVGAGI. CDR3 DNA sequence: TGTGCCAGCAGTTACGCGGGGGGGGGACCTAACTATGGCTACACCTTC. Translation gives CASSYAGGGPNYGYTF.

The CDR3 region has the DNA TGCAGCGTGGAAACAGGGTTGAACACTGAAGCTTTCTTT. Its translation: CSVETGLNTEAFF. The rearrangement uses TRBV29-1 and TRBJ1-1; perhaps TRBD1 as D (6 bases). Germline V gene data show CDR1 as SQVTM and CDR2 as ANQGSEA. V lost 6 bases and J lost 0, with 11 bases in between. This CDR3 is built from 13 residues.

V gene TRBV29-1 combines with J gene TRBJ2-7; D is unclear. Germline V gene sequence: CDR1 SQVTM, CDR2 ANQGSEA. Trimming shortened V by 5 bases and J by 1 base, and 9 bases separated the two germline ends. The CDR3 runs 12 residues. This CDR3 is CSVREGSYEQYF. DNA of the CDR3: TGCAGCGTTCGAGAAGGTTCCTACGAGCAGTACTTC.

The chain couples TRBV29-1 to TRBJ1-2; no reliable D call. Germline V CDR1 and CDR2: SQVTM, ANQGSEA. This CDR3 has 12 amino acids. With 2 bases removed from V and 4 bases from J, the gap between germline ends came to 8 bases. CDR3 protein: CSVERTSYGYTF. The CDR3 coding sequence is TGCAGCGTTGAACGAACCAGCTATGGCTACACCTTC.